This TCR beta chain was captured in a study of CD8 T cells in Susac syndrome. RNA in amounts of roughly 0.5 to 1 ug was reverse transcribed with random hexamers. TCRdb re-called the immunoSEQ multiplex PCR reads through MiXCR, storing one row per CDR3 protein. The data hold around 190,000 distinct CDR3 sequences, with under 95% observed a single time. Peripheral blood CD8+ and CD4+ T cells were profiled by TCR beta sequencing. Healthy donors matched for age and sex were used as controls. The V gene's germline CDR1 is SEHNR and CDR2 FQNEAQ (reference sequence). This CDR3 is built from 14 residues. Trimming left V 7 bases short and J 2 bases short, with 12 bases between.

The sequenced sample was CD4+ T cells from PBMCs. The source is a human donor in good health. This sequence joins TRBV7-9 and TRBJ2-1; D is unclear. CDR3 in amino acids: CASTPPATYNEQFF. DNA for the CDR3: TGTGCCAGCACCCCCCCAGCAACCTACAATGAGCAGTTCTTC.